A single sample gave rise to the 32 T cell receptor beta chains below, sequenced in a study of blood T cell repertoires in COVID-19. Sequencing used immunoSEQ multiplex PCR; TCRdb keeps in-frame clones, though not all of them. The sample yields some 170,000 clones, more than 85% seen once. The specimen sequenced was PBMCs or T cells enriched from blood (not recorded which). The receptors originated from a human donor with acute COVID-19. The donor label of this sample is uncertain.

The chain combines TRBV6-5 with TRBJ1-1; D is perhaps TRBD1 (6 bases). Looked up from germline, CDR1 is MNHEY and CDR2 is SVGAGI. The CDR3 contains 14 residues. Deletions cut 5 bases from V and 4 bases from J, with 14 bases between. The CDR3 DNA follows: TGTGCCAGCAGTCAACAGGGTGGGGGCACTGAAGCTTTCTTT. Amino acids: CASSQQGGGTEAFF.

The V call is TRBV27, the J call TRBJ2-3; the match to TRBD1 covers 8 bases. In germline, CDR1 is MNHEY, CDR2 SMNVEV (reference sequence). After removal of 5 bases from V and 5 bases from J, the junction contained 12 bases not matched to a gene. This CDR3 region has 16 residues. In nucleotides, the CDR3 is TGTGCCAGCAGTCCGCGGACAGGGTTTGGGGGAGATACGCAGTATTTT. Translating gives CASSPRTGFGGDTQYF.

The V call is TRBV5-6, the J call TRBJ1-3; the D is unclear. The CDR3 runs to 14 residues. Germline values: CDR1 SGHDT, CDR2 YYEEEE. Trimming left V 1 base short and J 6 bases short, with 11 bases between. CDR3 in DNA: TGTGCCAGCAGCTTGAACCCAACTACAAACACCATATATTTT. Its protein product is CASSLNPTTNTIYF.

Concerning this clone itself: One end of the junction does not line up with germline, which may come from a read error. Other DNA sequences in this specimen translate into the identical CDR3. V is TRBV11-3 and J is TRBJ2-7, with 7 nucleotides matching TRBD2. Per germline, CDR1 SGHNT and CDR2 YENEEA. The CDR3 length is 15 residues. CDR3 nucleotide sequence: TGTGCTAGCAGCCCCGGCAGGCAGCGGGGTTACGAGCAGTACTTC. It codes for CASSPGRQRGYEQYF.

This rearrangement joins TRBV5-1 to TRBJ2-1, with D unclear. CDR1 and CDR2 from the germline V gene are SGHRS and YFSETQ. The CDR3 is 12 residues long. V lost 2 bases, J lost 4 bases, and 4 bases lay in between. Here the CDR3 reads CASSFNYNEQFF. CDR3 bases: TGCGCCAGCAGCTTTAATTACAATGAGCAGTTCTTC.

The rearrangement joins TRBV9 to TRBJ2-5, with TRBD2 identical over 14 bases. The V segment lost 2 bases and the J segment 5 bases; nucleotides outside the gene matches: 8. The germline V gene has CDR1 SGDLS and CDR2 YYNGEE. The CDR3 is 17 amino acids. CDR3 sequence (DNA): TGTGCCAGCAGCGTGTCTAGACTAGCGGGGGGGCAGGAGACCCAGTACTTC. Translating gives CASSVSRLAGGQETQYF.

This clone has more than one count but fewer than ten. The chain couples TRBV2 to TRBJ1-1; perhaps TRBD1 as D (6 bases). The CDR3 is made up of 14 amino acids. The V end was cut by 8 bases, the J end by 6 bases, with 19 bases between. CDR1 is SNHLY and CDR2 is FYNNEI in the germline V gene. The CDR3 DNA reads as TGTGCCAGCGAAACAGGGACGCGGCGCGCTGAAGCTTTCTTT. This gives the protein CASETGTRRAEAFF.

This chain connects TRBV7-8 to TRBJ1-2, with 10 bases aligning to TRBD1. J was trimmed by 5 bases and V by 5 bases; bases with no gene match: 20. Per the germline V gene, CDR1 is SGHVS and CDR2 is FQNEAQ. This CDR3 comprises 19 residues. The CDR3 is CASSEPIQPTGTGVYGYTF. The CDR3 coding sequence is TGTGCCAGCAGCGAACCGATTCAACCAACCGGGACAGGGGTTTATGGCTACACCTTC.

The chain has TRBV7-2 and TRBJ2-7; the match to TRBD1 covers 7 bases. The germline CDR1 and CDR2 sequences are SGHTA and FQGNSA. There are 12 residues in the CDR3. V dropped 3 bases and J dropped 6; count of bases not matched to a gene: 2. The CDR3 here is CASSLTGSEQYF. Written as DNA, the CDR3 is TGTGCCAGCAGCTTGACAGGGAGCGAGCAGTACTTC. The whole variable domain, remainder taken from reference TRBV7-2 and TRBJ2-7, is GAGVSQSPSNKVTEKGKDVELRCDPISGHTALYWYRQSLGQGLEFLIYFQGNSAPDKSGLPSDRFSAERTGGSVSTLTIQRTQQEDSAVYLCASSLTGSEQYFGPGTRLTVT.

V gene TRBV19 combines with J gene TRBJ2-2; 10 nucleotides agree with TRBD1. From germline, CDR1 is LNHDA and CDR2 SQIVND (reference sequence). This CDR3 region has 14 residues. Losses at the gene ends were 8 bases for V and 3 bases for J; bases not matched to a gene: 3. The DNA of the CDR3 is TGTGCCAGTTCCGGGACAGGGGACACCGGGGAGCTGTTTTTT. Protein product: CASSGTGDTGELFF.

V and J are TRBV7-4 and TRBJ2-3; a possible D gene is TRBD2 (5 bases). The CDR3 is 17 amino acids. Germline loops: CDR1 SGHVT, CDR2 SQSDAQ. V was clipped by 0 bases and J by 4 bases, with 17 bases between them. CDR3 in amino acids: CASSLAEPGWYADTQYF. In DNA, the CDR3 is TGTGCCAGCAGCTTAGCAGAGCCGGGATGGTACGCAGATACGCAGTATTTT. The whole variable domain, filled in from reference TRBV7-4 and TRBJ2-3, reads GAGVSQSPRYKVAKRGRDVALRCDSISGHVTLYWYRQTLGQGSEVLTYSQSDAQRDKSGRPSGRFSAERPERSVSTLKIQRTEQGDSAVYLCASSLAEPGWYADTQYFGPGTRLTVL.

The chain links TRBV5-1 to TRBJ1-6; D ambiguous. Germline V gene lookup returns CDR1 SGHRS and CDR2 YFSETQ. The V end lost 2 bases, the J end lost 0 bases, and 6 bases lay between the germline ends. The CDR3 sequence is 15 residues long. In DNA form, the CDR3 reads TGCGCCAGCAGCTTTGGGAGCTCCTATAATTCACCCCTCCACTTT. This codes for CASSFGSSYNSPLHF.

The CDR3 loop is CASSQGQDYQPQHF. CDR3 bases: TGTGCCAGCAGCCAAGGACAGGATTATCAGCCCCAGCATTTT. The V and J genes are TRBV4-2 and TRBJ1-5; D may be TRBD1 (6 bases). This CDR3 has 14 amino acids. V was clipped by 1 base and J by 5 bases, with 9 bases between them. In germline, CDR1 is LGHNA, CDR2 YNFKEQ.

This clone was seen a single time. The gene calls are TRBV9 and TRBJ2-3; D is perhaps TRBD2 (5 bases). The CDR3 extends over 16 amino acids. V dropped 0 bases and J dropped 0 bases, with 11 bases sitting between them. CDR1 is SGDLS, CDR2 YYNGEE, per germline. This chain's CDR3 is CASSVERGSSTDTQYF. The CDR3 DNA reads TGTGCCAGCAGCGTAGAACGGGGATCTAGCACAGATACGCAGTATTTT.

DNA of the CDR3: TGTGCCAGCAGCTCGGAGAGGCCACCCGTACCCACTGAAGCTTTCTTT. Encoded protein: CASSSERPPVPTEAFF. The V and J genes are TRBV7-6 and TRBJ1-1; D remains unclear. There are 16 residues in the CDR3. Germline V gene lookup returns CDR1 SGHVS and CDR2 FNYEAQ. V was pared by 4 bases and J by 4 bases, with 19 bases between.

The chain recombines TRBV4-1 with TRBJ1-1, with a weak D call TRBD1 (5 bases). This CDR3 spans 16 amino acids. V shed 1 base and J shed 3 bases, with 15 bases lying between them. Germline V gene sequence: CDR1 MGHRA, CDR2 YSYEKL. CDR3 DNA sequence: TGCGCCAGCAGCCAAGTTCTATCAGGGATCGACACTGAAGCTTTCTTT. This translates into CASSQVLSGIDTEAFF.

This clone was picked up one time. The genes are TRBV7-6 and TRBJ2-5, with D perhaps TRBD2 (6 bases). V was trimmed by 1 base and J by 2 bases, leaving 8 bases between them. This CDR3 has 14 amino acids. Looked up from germline, CDR1 is SGHVS and CDR2 is FNYEAQ. Written as DNA, the CDR3 is TGTGCCAGCAGCTTAGGGGCGGGGCAAGAGACCCAGTACTTC. Translated, it gives CASSLGAGQETQYF.

This chain links TRBV18 with TRBJ1-1; 7 positions match TRBD1. J gave up 5 bases and V 1 base, and 1 base lay outside the gene matches. Germline lookup yields CDR1 KGHSH and CDR2 LQKENI. The CDR3 runs to 13 residues. The CDR3 sequence: CASSPQQGTEAFF. For the CDR3, the DNA is TGTGCCAGCTCACCACAACAGGGGACTGAAGCTTTCTTT.

This sequence joins TRBV29-1 and TRBJ1-4; 10 positions match TRBD1. V shed 8 bases and J 6 bases; nucleotides not matched to a gene: 9. The CDR3 sequence is 14 residues long. CDR1 SQVTM and CDR2 ANQGSEA come from the germline V gene. Here the CDR3 DNA reads TGCAGCCCCCCCTTGGACAGGGGGGATGAAAAACTGTTTTTT. This encodes CSPPLDRGDEKLFF.

The chain uses TRBV5-1 and TRBJ1-1; 9 nucleotides align to TRBD1. The junction had 4 bases not matched to a gene; V was cut back by 6 bases and J by 4 bases. Germline V gene lookup returns CDR1 SGHRS and CDR2 YFSETQ. The CDR3 spans 13 residues. The CDR3 nucleotides read TGCGCCAGCAAATGGACAGGGGCCACTGAAGCTTTCTTT. Protein product: CASKWTGATEAFF. Full variable domain (missing parts from reference TRBV5-1 and TRBJ1-1): KAGVTQTPRYLIKTRGQQVTLSCSPISGHRSVSWYQQTPGQGLQFLFEYFSETQRNKGNFPGRFSGRQFSNSRSEMNVSTLELGDSALYLCASKWTGATEAFFGQGTRLTVV.

The chain has TRBV7-9 and TRBJ1-1; possibly TRBD1 for D (5 bases). V lost 4 bases to trimming and J lost 5 bases, with 17 bases between them. The CDR3 loop spans 15 amino acids. Per the germline V gene, CDR1 is SEHNR and CDR2 is FQNEAQ (reference sequence). The CDR3 nucleotides are TGTGCCAGCAGCTACGAATTCAGGGAGGGAACTGAAGCTTTCTTT. Protein: CASSYEFREGTEAFF.

The rearrangement joins TRBV28 to TRBJ1-5; TRBD1 matches at 9 bases. The CDR3 sequence is 14 residues long. The V and J ends lost 6 bases and 4 bases, in that order; junction bases with no gene match: 4. The germline CDR1 and CDR2 sequences are MDHEN and SYDVKM. The CDR3 here is CASREGQGNQPQHF. The DNA of the CDR3 is TGTGCCAGCAGGGAGGGACAGGGAAATCAGCCCCAGCATTTT.

The chain has TRBV19 and TRBJ2-1; D remains ambiguous. The CDR3 length is 15 residues. CDR1 is LNHDA and CDR2 is SQIVND in the germline V gene (reference sequence). The V end was cut by 1 base, the J end by 7 bases, with 14 bases between. The CDR3: CASSIAPPPTNEQFF. The CDR3 coding sequence is TGTGCCAGTAGTATAGCGCCTCCGCCTACGAATGAGCAGTTCTTC.

This chain uses TRBV4-3 with TRBJ2-2; D ambiguous. Trimming removed 0 bases at V and 2 bases at J, with 7 bases between. CDR3 length: 15 residues. Germline V gene sequence: CDR1 LGHNA, CDR2 YSLEER. CDR3 coding DNA: TGCGCCAGCAGCCAAGAATCACATAACACCGGGGAGCTGTTTTTT. Amino acid sequence: CASSQESHNTGELFF.

This sequence joins TRBV13 and TRBJ2-1; 9 nucleotides match TRBD1. Germline CDR1 PRHDT, CDR2 FYEKMQ (reference sequence). After removal of 4 bases from V and 7 bases from J, the junction contained 14 bases not matched to a gene. This CDR3 is 17 amino acids long. Here the CDR3 DNA reads TGTGCCAGCAGCTCCACCGGCTCTAGGACAGGGGATAATGAGCAGTTCTTC. This encodes CASSSTGSRTGDNEQFF.

The chain employs TRBV14 and TRBJ1-2, with D hard to call. The CDR3 consists of 13 residues. V lost 0 bases, J lost 4 bases, and 6 bases lay in between. Germline CDR1 and CDR2: SGHDN and FVKESK. CDR3 nucleotides: TGTGCCAGCAGCCAAGAACAGCTCTATGGCTACACCTTC. It encodes CASSQEQLYGYTF.

The chain is built from TRBV5-4 and TRBJ2-5; 9 nucleotides line up with TRBD2. V was clipped by 2 bases and J by 1 base; unmatched bases: 6. The germline gives CDR1 SGHNT, CDR2 YYREEE (reference sequence). CDR3 length: 16 amino acids. CDR3 in DNA: TGTGCCAGCAGCTTTGGAGCGGGGGGTTCCCAAGAGACCCAGTACTTC. Protein sequence: CASSFGAGGSQETQYF.

The CDR3 sequence: CAWRPRGLKNTEAFF. The DNA of the CDR3 is TGTGCCTGGAGGCCCAGGGGGCTTAAGAACACTGAAGCTTTCTTT. V and J are TRBV30 and TRBJ1-1, with 8 bases matching TRBD1. From germline, CDR1 is GTSNPN and CDR2 SVGIG (reference sequence). V trimming: 3 bases; J trimming: 1 base; junction bases outside the gene matches: 7. CDR3 length equals 15 residues.

Comments on this clone: Its ends do not fully match the called genes, so a read error is possible. J is TRBJ1-5 and V is TRBV27; perhaps TRBD1 as D (6 bases). CDR1 is MNHEY and CDR2 is SMNVEV in the germline V gene (reference sequence). The CDR3 is made up of 16 amino acids. The chain's CDR3 is CARSRGGAGGNQPQHF. The CDR3 coding sequence is TGTGCCCGCAGCCGGGGGGGGGCCGGGGGCAATCAGCCCCAGCATTTT.

The chain has TRBV30 and TRBJ1-2, with 10 bases lining up with TRBD1. In germline, CDR1 is GTSNPN, CDR2 SVGIG (reference sequence). The trim removed 1 base at V and 7 bases at J, leaving 15 bases unmatched. The CDR3 is 17 amino acids. The CDR3 reads CAWSARDRGVLSGGYTF. CDR3 nucleotide sequence: TGTGCCTGGAGTGCCCGGGACAGGGGCGTGTTGAGTGGTGGCTACACCTTC.

V and J are TRBV27 and TRBJ2-7, with 9 bases identical to TRBD2. Looked up from germline, CDR1 is MNHEY and CDR2 is SMNVEV (reference sequence). V was pared by 4 bases and J by 0 bases, with 13 bases of the junction left unmatched. The CDR3 runs 18 residues. The CDR3 DNA reads as TGTGCCAGCAGTTCCCCCTCTGCTAGCGGGGCTAGCTCCTACGAGCAGTACTTC. Translating it yields CASSSPSASGASSYEQYF.

The sample holds one count of this clone. The gene calls are TRBV9 and TRBJ2-7, with a tentative D call TRBD2 (6 bases). Trimming pared 4 bases from V and 1 base from J, leaving 9 bases between. This CDR3 spans 13 amino acids. Germline V gene sequence: CDR1 SGDLS, CDR2 YYNGEE. As DNA, the CDR3 is TGTGCCAGCAGCCCCCGGGGGTCCTACGAGCAGTACTTC. Protein sequence: CASSPRGSYEQYF.